This T cell receptor beta chain was identified in a study of blood T cells in healthy people across ages. V shed 1 base and J shed 10 bases, with 16 bases lying between them. This CDR3 contains 13 residues. The germline V gene has CDR1 DFQATT and CDR2 SNEGSKA (reference sequence). This clonotype was counted between two and nine times. The authors ran a second PCR of about 6 to 11 cycles using a sample-barcoded 5' primer and a J-beta primer mix. Each CDR3 protein is one row after TCRdb ran MiXCR on the 5' RACE reads. The sample lists some 1.5 million distinct CDR3 sequences; about 28% were seen once. This clonotype was obtained from a woman aged 25-40 years in good health. The J gene is TRBJ1-1, the V gene TRBV20-1; possibly TRBD1 for D (5 bases). The sample was blood. CDR3 protein: CSARALVDGGAFF. The CDR3 DNA reads TGCAGTGCTAGAGCGCTAGTGGACGGGGGAGCTTTCTTT.